This T cell receptor beta chain was recorded in a study of control samples from healthy donors and cancer patients. Germline V gives CDR1 LNHDA, CDR2 SQIVND (reference sequence). The CDR3 runs to 12 residues. V was pared by 7 bases and J by 4 bases, with 10 bases between. The repertoire was sequenced with immunoSEQ multiplex PCR; TCRdb's copy has only in-frame clones and lacks some. Among about 200,000 clones listed, 91% were seen once. The sequencing sample was made of blood. This sequence was found in a man younger than 40 in good health. The chain has TRBV19 and TRBJ1-1; D perhaps matches TRBD1 (6 bases). In DNA form, the CDR3 reads TGTGCCAGTAAACAGGGAGGCACTGAAGCTTTCTTT. Residues: CASKQGGTEAFF.